The 27 T cell receptor beta chains below come from one sample, sequenced in a study of vaccination and CD4 T cells after COVID-19. Treatment indicated: 10-day PBMC culture with coronavirus spike peptide pools or control peptides (ViraFEST assay). Their cognate antigens are unknown. Researchers used the Oncomine TCR Beta short-read assay to sequence DNA from cultured CD4+ T cells. TCRdb reprocessed the PCR reads with MiXCR, giving one entry per CDR3 protein. The profile shows 2,500 to 3,500 distinct CDR3 sequences, 77% of them singletons. Sequenced material: CD4+ T cells from blood, cultured in vitro. The receptors shown here come from a human donor who had recovered from COVID-19.

With regard to this clonotype: One base separates it from a far larger clone, so it is likely a read error. This chain uses TRBV6-1 with TRBJ1-2; TRBD1 matches at 8 bases. Germline V gene sequence: CDR1 MNHNS, CDR2 SASEGT. The J segment lost 4 bases and the V segment lost 4 bases, leaving 5 bases of the junction unmatched. CDR3 length equals 14 residues. CDR3 in amino acids: CASSGRGRFYGYTF. The CDR3 DNA reads TGTGCCAGCAGTGGCAGGGGGCGTTTCTATGGCTACACCTTC.

A note on this clonotype: A read error may account for a junction end that differs from germline. This chain connects TRBV20-1 to TRBJ1-2, with TRBD1 matching 8 bases. Germline assignment: CDR1 DFQATT and CDR2 SNEGSKA (reference sequence). The CDR3 has 12 residues. CDR3 nucleotides: TGCAGTGCCGACCCGGACAGGGCGGTAGACGCCTTC. Translated: CSADPDRAVDAF.

Concerning this clonotype itself: A much larger clonotype is one base distant, so this may be a read error. This sequence joins TRBV11-3 and TRBJ2-7; D uncertain. Germline V gene data show CDR1 as SGHNT and CDR2 as YENEEA. The CDR3 is 13 residues long. CDR3 nucleotide sequence: TGTGCCAGCAGCTCTTCCAGCTCCCACGAGCAGTACTTC. Amino acids: CASSSSSSHEQYF.

This CDR3 reads CASSYDRSYGYTF. The CDR3 nucleotides are TGTGCCAGCTCATATGACCGCAGCTATGGCTACACCTTC. The genes are TRBV18 and TRBJ1-2; D is undetermined. V lost 5 bases to trimming and J lost 4 bases, with 11 bases between them. The CDR3 has 13 amino acids. The V gene's germline CDR1 is KGHSH and CDR2 LQKENI. The variable domain in full, completed from reference TRBV18 and TRBJ1-2, reads NAGVMQNPRHLVRRRGQEARLRCSPMKGHSHVYWYRQLPEEGLKFMVYLQKENIIDESGMPKERFSAEFPKEGPSILRIQQVVRGDSAAYFCASSYDRSYGYTFGSGTRLTVV.

The chain carries TRBV6-1 and TRBJ2-1, with D possibly matching TRBD2 (6 bases). This CDR3 comprises 16 residues. Germline CDR1 and CDR2: MNHNS and SASEGT. Trimming stripped 2 bases from V and 0 bases from J, with 11 bases between. CDR3 nucleotides: TGTGCCAGCAGTGAACCGGCGGGGAGCTCCTACAATGAGCAGTTCTTC. Its translation is CASSEPAGSSYNEQFF.

The V call is TRBV15, the J call TRBJ1-3; D not certain. V gave up 0 bases and J gave up 0 bases, with 9 bases separating them. Germline CDR1 reads LNHNV; CDR2 reads YYDKDF (reference sequence). CDR3 size: 16 residues. In nucleotides, the CDR3 is TGTGCCACCAGCAGAGAGACGGTTAGCTCTGGAAACACCATATATTTT. The encoded protein is CATSRETVSSGNTIYF.

The rearrangement joins TRBV20-1 to TRBJ1-2; TRBD1 is a possible D gene (6 bases). This CDR3 comprises 13 residues. Germline CDR1 and CDR2: DFQATT and SNEGSKA (reference sequence). V lost 0 bases, J lost 7 bases, and 12 bases lay in between. The chain's CDR3 is CSAREGGHFGYTF. Here the CDR3 DNA reads TGCAGTGCTAGAGAGGGGGGACATTTTGGCTACACCTTC.

The chain recombines TRBV7-6 with TRBJ2-7; 7 positions match TRBD1. V shed 1 base, J shed 0 bases, and the junction held 9 bases outside the gene matches. CDR3 length: 17 residues. Germline V gene lookup returns CDR1 SGHVS and CDR2 FNYEAQ. CDR3 sequence reads: CASSLGPGTVFSYEQYF. The DNA of the CDR3 is TGTGCCAGCAGCTTAGGACCAGGGACAGTCTTCTCCTACGAGCAGTACTTC.

This chain joins TRBV7-3 and TRBJ2-1, with 8 bases identical to TRBD2. This CDR3 contains 15 residues. J was trimmed by 3 bases and V by 5 bases; bases with no gene match: 6. Germline values: CDR1 SGHTA, CDR2 FQGTGA. CDR3 loop: CASSHSGGHYNEQFF. CDR3 in DNA: TGTGCCAGCAGCCACAGCGGGGGACACTACAATGAGCAGTTCTTC.

This chain joins TRBV9 and TRBJ1-4; no reliable D call. The CDR3 runs 14 residues. V lost 0 bases and J lost 5, with 8 bases in between. Per germline, CDR1 SGDLS and CDR2 YYNGEE. The CDR3 sequence is CASSVGTRNEKLFF. The CDR3 bases are TGTGCCAGCAGCGTAGGGACCAGGAATGAAAAACTGTTTTTT.

The V and J genes are TRBV6-1 and TRBJ2-1, with 7 bases fitting TRBD2. Germline trimming cut 6 bases from V and 6 bases from J; bases unmatched to any gene: 8. CDR1 MNHNS and CDR2 SASEGT come from the germline V gene. The CDR3 extends over 14 amino acids. The CDR3 bases are TGTGCCAGCAGCTGGACTAGTGATTCCAATGAGCAGTTCTTC. This sequence encodes CASSWTSDSNEQFF.

V is TRBV28 and J is TRBJ1-3, with TRBD1 as a possible D gene (6 bases). Germline V lookup: CDR1 MDHEN, CDR2 SYDVKM. With 8 bases removed from V and 4 bases from J, the gap between germline ends came to 15 bases. The CDR3 is 14 amino acids. The chain's CDR3 is CASRQGQTGNTIYF. The CDR3 nucleotides read TGTGCCAGCCGCCAGGGGCAAACCGGAAACACCATATATTTT.

Relative to its sample, this clonotype is large. This chain uses TRBV27 with TRBJ1-1, with D perhaps matching TRBD1 (6 bases). This CDR3 has 14 amino acids. The germline CDR1 and CDR2 sequences are MNHEY and SMNVEV (reference sequence). V gave up 5 bases and J gave up 8 bases, with 18 bases separating them. CDR3 sequence reads: CASSLGLDSWEAFF. In nucleotides, the CDR3 is TGTGCCAGCAGTCTGGGCCTGGACAGCTGGGAAGCTTTCTTT.

The V call is TRBV20-1, the J call TRBJ1-2; 8 bases fit TRBD1. The CDR3 length is 14 residues. With V trimmed by 5 bases and J by 6 bases, 11 bases remained unmatched. The V gene's germline CDR1 is DFQATT and CDR2 SNEGSKA (reference sequence). CDR3 DNA sequence: TGCAGTGCTTCGGACCCCAGGGGGCTCAATGGCTACACCTTC. It encodes CSASDPRGLNGYTF.

V and J are TRBV30 and TRBJ2-7; TRBD1 is a possible D gene (6 bases). This CDR3 has 14 amino acids. CDR1 GTSNPN and CDR2 SVGIG come from the germline V gene (reference sequence). The V end was cut by 2 bases, the J end by 1 base, with 12 bases between. CDR3 protein: CAWSRQGQSYEQYF. The CDR3 DNA follows: TGTGCCTGGAGTCGGCAGGGGCAATCCTACGAGCAGTACTTC.

The V gene is TRBV18, the J gene TRBJ1-5, with 8 bases matching TRBD1. The CDR3 has 17 residues. Germline CDR1 and CDR2: KGHSH and LQKENI. With 6 bases clipped from V and 0 bases from J, the junction kept 10 bases outside the gene matches. The CDR3 here is CASSPGQGGNSNQPQHF. Here the CDR3 DNA reads TGTGCCAGCTCGCCTGGACAGGGAGGAAATAGCAATCAGCCCCAGCATTTT.

The chain combines TRBV20-1 with TRBJ1-6, with 7 bases that match TRBD1. Per germline, CDR1 DFQATT and CDR2 SNEGSKA (reference sequence). With V trimmed by 8 bases and J by 1 base, 8 bases remained unmatched. There are 15 residues in the CDR3. Here the CDR3 DNA reads TGCAGTACCACAGGGGATCCTTCCTATAATTCACCCCTCCACTTT. Protein product: CSTTGDPSYNSPLHF.

This chain links TRBV7-9 with TRBJ1-2; D is unclear. Germline V gene lookup returns CDR1 SEHNR and CDR2 FQNEAQ (reference sequence). The CDR3 is 16 amino acids. Trimming shortened V by 5 bases and J by 6 bases, and 22 bases separated the two germline ends. For the CDR3, the DNA is TGTGCCAGCAGCCCCCTCGCCGGGGTGACGTCCGATGGCTACACCTTC. Amino acids: CASSPLAGVTSDGYTF.

The chain carries TRBV10-3 and TRBJ1-5, with a possible D match to TRBD1 (5 bases). The germline V and J ends were trimmed by 3 bases and 3 bases, with 15 bases remaining between them. Looked up from germline, CDR1 is ENHRY and CDR2 is SYGVKD. This CDR3 is 16 amino acids long. As DNA, the CDR3 is TGTGCCATCAGTGATCCCAGGGCGACCTCCAATCAGCCCCAGCATTTT. This codes for CAISDPRATSNQPQHF.

The V gene is TRBV2, the J gene TRBJ1-1; D is undetermined. V lost 8 bases, J lost 4 bases, and 17 bases lay in between. This CDR3 region has 14 residues. In germline, CDR1 is SNHLY, CDR2 FYNNEI. The CDR3 DNA reads TGTGCCAGCGGAGGTTTGCTAGTTGGCACTGAAGCTTTCTTT. It codes for CASGGLLVGTEAFF.

V is TRBV12-3 or TRBV12-4 and J is TRBJ1-2; no firm D call. V was trimmed by 3 bases and J by 0 bases, leaving 5 bases between them. CDR3 length equals 13 residues. CDR3 sequence (DNA): TGTGCCAGCAGTTTCCCTGCTAACTATGGCTACACCTTC. Encoded protein: CASSFPANYGYTF.

The DNA of the CDR3 is TGTGCCAGCAGCCCGGGACTAGCGGGGGTCACAGATACGCAGTATTTT. Its translation is CASSPGLAGVTDTQYF. The chain carries TRBV5-4 and TRBJ2-3; 14 positions agree with TRBD2. CDR3 length: 16 residues. CDR1 is SGHNT and CDR2 is YYREEE in the germline V gene (reference sequence). The J segment lost 2 bases and the V segment lost 4 bases, leaving 3 bases of the junction unmatched.

The chain links TRBV15 to TRBJ1-4, with 11 nucleotides matching TRBD1. Germline V lookup: CDR1 LNHNV, CDR2 YYDKDF (reference sequence). After removal of 3 bases from V and 4 bases from J, the junction contained 1 base not matched to a gene. There are 15 residues in the CDR3. This CDR3 reads CATSRGQGDNEKLFF. In nucleotides, the CDR3 is TGTGCCACCAGCAGGGGACAGGGGGATAATGAAAAACTGTTTTTT.

This clonotype was seen just once. The genes are TRBV6-4 and TRBJ1-1; the match to TRBD1 covers 7 bases. CDR3 size: 14 residues. Germline assignment: CDR1 MRHNA and CDR2 SNTAGT. The trim removed 0 bases at V and 4 bases at J, leaving 2 bases unmatched. The CDR3 DNA follows: TGTGCCAGCAGTGACTCGAACAGGGGCACTGAAGCTTTCTTT. Its protein product is CASSDSNRGTEAFF.

The V and J genes are TRBV5-4 and TRBJ2-5, with 15 positions matching TRBD2. This CDR3 is built from 18 residues. Germline trimming cut 4 bases from V and 3 bases from J; bases unmatched to any gene: 10. Per germline, CDR1 SGHNT and CDR2 YYREEE (reference sequence). As DNA, the CDR3 is TGTGCCAGCAGCCAGGCTGGACTAGCGGGGGGGCAAAAAGAGACCCAGTACTTC. Residues: CASSQAGLAGGQKETQYF.

In its sample, this clonotype was seen once. This chain uses TRBV18 with TRBJ1-2; possible D gene TRBD1, 5 bases. The CDR3 is made up of 13 amino acids. V lost 5 bases, J lost 3 bases, and 10 bases lay in between. Germline V gives CDR1 KGHSH, CDR2 LQKENI. The DNA for the CDR3 is TGTGCCAGCTCAGCTTCACAGGACTATGGCTACACCTTC. Its translation is CASSASQDYGYTF.

The genes are TRBV19 and TRBJ1-2, with a weak D call TRBD1 (6 bases). CDR1 is LNHDA and CDR2 is SQIVND in the germline V gene (reference sequence). The CDR3 is 15 residues long. Trimming left V 8 bases short and J 5 bases short, with 21 bases between. The CDR3 region has the DNA TGTGCCAGTGCTCCTCCAGGGGTAAATTTATATGGCTACACCTTC. The encoded protein is CASAPPGVNLYGYTF.